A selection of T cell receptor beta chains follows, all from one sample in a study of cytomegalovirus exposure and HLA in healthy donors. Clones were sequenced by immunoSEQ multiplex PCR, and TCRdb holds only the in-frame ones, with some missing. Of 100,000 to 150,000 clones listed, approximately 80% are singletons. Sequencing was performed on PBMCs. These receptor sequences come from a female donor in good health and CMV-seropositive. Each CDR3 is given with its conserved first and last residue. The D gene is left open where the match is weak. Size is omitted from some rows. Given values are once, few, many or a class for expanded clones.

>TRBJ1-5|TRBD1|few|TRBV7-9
CASSSYGTGVRNNQPQHF
TGTGCCAGCAGCTCTTACGGGACAGGGGTTCGTAACAATCAGCCCCAGCATTTT
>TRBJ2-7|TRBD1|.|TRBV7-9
CASVGGQGVFYEQYF
TGTGCCAGCGTGGGGGGACAGGGGGTTTTCTACGAGCAGTACTTC
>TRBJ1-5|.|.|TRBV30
CAWSVKGLPVQPQHF
TGTGCCTGGAGTGTGAAGGGACTCCCCGTCCAGCCCCAGCATTTT
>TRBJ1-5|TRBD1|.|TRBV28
CASRTGGINQPQHF
TGTGCCAGCAGGACAGGGGGTATCAATCAGCCCCAGCATTTT
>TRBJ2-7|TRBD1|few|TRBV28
CASSLYVTGHNEQYF
TGTGCCAGCAGTTTATATGTGACAGGGCACAACGAGCAGTACTTC
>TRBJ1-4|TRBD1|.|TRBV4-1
CASRRAGGGEKLFF
TGCGCCAGCCGAAGGGCAGGGGGAGGTGAAAAACTGTTTTTT
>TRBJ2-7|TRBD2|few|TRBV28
CATSGLAAREQYF
TGTGCCACCTCGGGACTAGCGGCTCGCGAGCAGTACTTC
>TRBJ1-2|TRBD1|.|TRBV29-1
CSVERGIDRALGYTF
TGCAGCGTTGAAAGGGGGATTGACAGGGCCTTGGGCTACACCTTC
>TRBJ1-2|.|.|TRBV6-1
CASSPVEGDYGYTF
TGTGCCAGCAGCCCCGTAGAGGGGGACTATGGCTACACCTTC
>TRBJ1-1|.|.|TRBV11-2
CASTSGTEAFF
TGTGCCAGCACCTCAGGGACTGAAGCTTTCTTT
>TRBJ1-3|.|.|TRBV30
CAWSVGRAGGNTIYF
TGTGCCTGGAGTGTGGGGAGGGCGGGAGGAAACACCATATATTTT
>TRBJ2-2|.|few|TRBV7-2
CASGHPTGELFF
TGTGCCAGCGGACATCCTACCGGGGAGCTGTTTTTT
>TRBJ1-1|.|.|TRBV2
CASNMRGGTEAFF
TGTGCCAGCAATATGCGAGGGGGAACTGAAGCTTTCTTT
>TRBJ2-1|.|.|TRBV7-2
CASSIRTVNNEQFF
TGTGCCAGCAGCATCCGGACAGTGAACAATGAGCAGTTCTTC
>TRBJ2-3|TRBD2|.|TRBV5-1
CASSSLAGVTDTQYF
TGCGCCAGCAGCTCTTTGGCGGGGGTCACAGATACGCAGTATTTT
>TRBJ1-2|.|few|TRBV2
CASSVDSDGYTF
TGTGCCAGCAGTGTAGACTCTGATGGCTACACCTTC
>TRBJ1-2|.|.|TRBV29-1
CSVEARDYYGYTF
TGCAGCGTTGAGGCCAGGGACTACTATGGCTACACCTTC
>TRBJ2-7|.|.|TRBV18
CASSPPAALTTYEQYF
TGTGCCAGCTCACCACCTGCAGCCTTAACTACCTACGAGCAGTACTTC